This TCR beta chain was retrieved from a study of T cell repertoires in cytomegalovirus infection. TCRdb re-called the reads through MiXCR, storing one row per CDR3 protein. Of about 160,000 distinct CDR3 sequences listed, about 20% are singletons. The germline V gene has CDR1 MNHNY and CDR2 SVGAGI (reference sequence). The CDR3 runs 16 residues. V was cut by 5 bases and J by 13 bases, with 29 bases left in between. This clonotype was seen only a few times. Its cognate antigen is unknown. General study findings and limits: Frequencies of public TCR beta families were cumulated, and this identified carriers of CMV plus the relevant HLA.

This chain links TRBV6-6 with TRBJ1-2, with D unresolved. This specimen consisted of CD8+ T cells from cultured PBMCs, obtained from culture after CMV antigen stimulation. This clonotype originated in a human donor in good health (CMV status not recorded). Some clones in this sample may be carry-over from other donors' samples. CDR3 DNA sequence: TGTGCCAGCAGTCTCCAAACGGCAGGCGACCAAAAAGCGGGCACCTTC. Translated: CASSLQTAGDQKAGTF.